Listed here are 32 T cell receptor beta chains from one sample, sequenced in a study of lymphopenia after photon versus proton radiotherapy. The method was immunoSEQ multiplex PCR; TCRdb's version includes in-frame clones alone and lacks a portion of them. This table has about 20,000 clones, about 90% appearing once. Sequences were derived from peripheral blood, sampled from a patient treated with proton-based radiotherapy. Receptors were obtained from a woman between 65 and 79 years old with pancreatic cancer. Some clones in this sample may be carry-over from other donors' samples.

The chain carries TRBV29-1 and TRBJ2-3; TRBD2 might be the D (5 bases). Trimming removed 8 bases at V and 3 bases at J, with 15 bases between. The CDR3 is 13 residues long. CDR1 and CDR2 from the germline V gene are SQVTM and ANQGSEA. Written as DNA, the CDR3 is TGCAGCTCGAAGGAGGTGGGAACAGATACGCAGTATTTT. Translating it yields CSSKEVGTDTQYF.

The rearrangement joins TRBV21-1 to TRBJ1-3; TRBD1, the table's D call, was not compared with the DNA. TRBV21-1 is an annotated pseudogene. The CDR3 is 17 residues long. For the CDR3, the DNA is TGTGCCAGCAGCGGCCCCTCCCCCCCCTCCTCTGGAAACACCATATATTTT. This sequence encodes CASSGPSPPSSGNTIYF.

This rearrangement joins TRBV6-1 to TRBJ2-1; TRBD1 aligns across 9 bases. The length of the CDR3 is 16 residues. Trimming cost V 1 base and J 3 bases; bases outside gene matches: 4. Germline CDR1 reads MNHNS; CDR2 reads SASEGT. This CDR3 is CASSEVGTGFYNEQFF. CDR3 nucleotide sequence: TGTGCCAGCAGTGAAGTAGGGACAGGGTTCTACAATGAGCAGTTCTTC.

The chain uses TRBV28 and TRBJ1-5; 8 bases fit TRBD1. The length of the CDR3 is 15 residues. The V segment lost 3 bases and the J segment 6 bases; nucleotides outside the gene matches: 7. CDR1 and CDR2 (germline): MDHEN, SYDVKM. CDR3 nucleotide sequence: TGTGCCAGCAGTTTCAGGACAGGGCGGGTTCAGCCCCAGCATTTT. It codes for CASSFRTGRVQPQHF.

The rearrangement joins TRBV30 to TRBJ1-2, with D tentatively TRBD1 (6 bases). This CDR3 comprises 15 residues. Per the germline V gene, CDR1 is GTSNPN and CDR2 is SVGIG (reference sequence). V was clipped by 1 base and J by 3 bases, with 15 bases between them. The CDR3 sequence is CAWSDRPSGDYGYTF. CDR3 DNA: TGTGCCTGGAGTGACCGCCCCTCAGGGGACTATGGCTACACCTTC.

The V gene is TRBV6-6, the J gene TRBJ1-1; D call uncertain. V lost 2 bases, J lost 1 base, and 14 bases lay in between. CDR1 and CDR2 (germline): MNHNY, SVGAGI (reference sequence). CDR3 length: 16 amino acids. The CDR3 reads CASSYVRQVGNTEAFF. Here the CDR3 DNA reads TGTGCCAGCAGTTACGTCCGCCAGGTTGGGAACACTGAAGCTTTCTTT.

The chain recombines TRBV25-1 with TRBJ2-3; tentatively, D is TRBD1 or TRBD2 (5 bases each). The length of the CDR3 is 14 residues. With 6 bases removed from V and 0 bases from J, the gap between germline ends came to 10 bases. Germline V CDR1 and CDR2: MGHDK, SYGVNS. In DNA, the CDR3 is TGTGCCAGCAGATACAGGACTAGCACAGATACGCAGTATTTT. Translating it yields CASRYRTSTDTQYF.

The chain couples TRBV28 to TRBJ2-2; the D gene is possibly TRBD2 (6 bases). The germline V gene has CDR1 MDHEN and CDR2 SYDVKM. The CDR3 has 18 residues. Trimming took 0 bases from V and 0 from J, leaving 14 bases between them. The CDR3 loop reads CASSLWEGTPSNTGELFF. The CDR3 nucleotides are TGTGCCAGCAGTTTATGGGAGGGTACCCCTTCGAACACCGGGGAGCTGTTTTTT.

The V gene is TRBV2, the J gene TRBJ2-2; 7 bases align to TRBD1. CDR1 is SNHLY and CDR2 is FYNNEI in the germline V gene. V gave up 6 bases and J gave up 4 bases; unmatched junction bases: 5. CDR3 size: 14 residues. The CDR3 coding sequence is TGTGCCAGCAGCCCGACAGGGTCCACCGGGGAGCTGTTTTTT. Its translation is CASSPTGSTGELFF.

The chain links TRBV7-2 to TRBJ2-5; D is undetermined. This CDR3 contains 15 residues. Trimming pared 0 bases from V and 0 bases from J, leaving 8 bases between. The germline CDR1 and CDR2 sequences are SGHTA and FQGNSA. CDR3 residues: CASSLAPGYQETQYF. In nucleotides, the CDR3 is TGTGCCAGCAGCTTAGCGCCGGGCTACCAAGAGACCCAGTACTTC.

The chain uses TRBV28 and TRBJ1-2; the match to TRBD1 covers 7 bases. CDR3 length: 14 amino acids. The J segment lost 6 bases and the V segment lost 3 bases, leaving 7 bases of the junction unmatched. CDR1 and CDR2 from the germline V gene are MDHEN and SYDVKM. The DNA for the CDR3 is TGTGCCAGCAGTTTGGCCAGGGACAGAGATGGCTACACCTTC. This encodes CASSLARDRDGYTF.

This clone was observed a single time. V and J are TRBV28 and TRBJ2-5; tentatively, D is TRBD2 (5 bases). V dropped 7 bases and J dropped 5 bases, with 17 bases sitting between them. Germline CDR1 reads MDHEN; CDR2 reads SYDVKM. The CDR3 runs to 14 residues. The CDR3 here is CASTRFRGIETQYF. CDR3 DNA sequence: TGTGCCAGCACCCGCTTCCGAGGGATTGAGACCCAGTACTTC.

On this clone: Other DNA sequences in the sample encode the same CDR3. The J gene is TRBJ1-3, the V gene TRBV10-3, with D uncertain. This CDR3 is built from 13 residues. The germline V gene encodes CDR1 ENHRY and CDR2 SYGVKD. V was pared by 0 bases and J by 0 bases, with 0 bases between. The CDR3 is CAISESSGNTIYF. The CDR3 DNA sequence: TGTGCCATCAGTGAGTCCTCTGGAAACACCATATATTTT.

The V and J genes are TRBV7-9 and TRBJ1-6; D remains unclear. CDR1 and CDR2 from the germline V gene are SEHNR and FQNEAQ (reference sequence). CDR3 length: 13 residues. The V and J ends lost 5 bases and 10 bases respectively, with 12 bases between them. The CDR3: CASSDGVYSPLHF. The CDR3 DNA follows: TGTGCCAGCAGCGACGGAGTGTACTCACCCCTCCACTTT.

The DNA for the CDR3 is TGTGCCAGCTCACAGGATTTCAGGGATGGCTACACCTTC. Encoded protein: CASSQDFRDGYTF. This chain uses TRBV18 with TRBJ1-2; possible D gene TRBD1, 5 bases. Germline loops: CDR1 KGHSH, CDR2 LQKENI. CDR3 length: 13 residues. Trimming cost V 4 bases and J 6 bases, with 12 bases left between them.

This rearrangement joins TRBV7-2 to TRBJ2-3; 10 bases map to TRBD2. The V gene's germline CDR1 is SGHTA and CDR2 FQGNSA. This CDR3 spans 16 amino acids. After removal of 5 bases from V and 4 bases from J, the junction contained 9 bases not matched to a gene. The DNA for the CDR3 is TGTGCCAGCAGCCGTCGCCCTAGCGGGAGTGCAGATACGCAGTATTTT. It specifies CASSRRPSGSADTQYF.

This clone was picked up one time. The rearrangement links TRBV19 to TRBJ2-5; D is unclear. This CDR3 has 13 amino acids. V was clipped by 8 bases and J by 5 bases, with 15 bases between them. Per the germline V gene, CDR1 is LNHDA and CDR2 is SQIVND (reference sequence). This chain's CDR3 is CASSYFGMETQYF. CDR3 in DNA: TGTGCCAGTTCCTATTTTGGCATGGAGACCCAGTACTTC.

This clone was counted only a few times. The chain uses TRBV19 and TRBJ2-3; possible D gene TRBD2, 6 bases. Germline V lookup: CDR1 LNHDA, CDR2 SQIVND (reference sequence). This CDR3 comprises 17 residues. V was shortened by 4 bases and J by 0 bases, with 17 bases between the two germline ends. The CDR3 DNA reads as TGTGCCAGTAGTACGCGGCCGAAGAGCGGGAGCACAGATACGCAGTATTTT. Amino acids: CASSTRPKSGSTDTQYF. Filled out from reference TRBV19 and TRBJ2-3, the complete variable domain reads DGGITQSPKYLFRKEGQNVTLSCEQNLNHDAMYWYRQDPGQGLRLIYYSQIVNDFQKGDIAEGYSVSREKKESFPLTVTSAQKNPTAFYLCASSTRPKSGSTDTQYFGPGTRLTVL.

V usage is TRBV27 and J usage is TRBJ2-1; D uncertain. The CDR3 length is 12 residues. Germline V gene lookup returns CDR1 MNHEY and CDR2 SMNVEV (reference sequence). V was pared by 6 bases and J by 7 bases, with 10 bases between. CDR3 region: CASSPRFNEQFF. The CDR3, as DNA: TGTGCCAGCAGCCCCCGTTTTAATGAGCAGTTCTTC.

The gene calls are TRBV30 and TRBJ2-2; D remains unclear. The CDR3 runs 11 residues. V was shortened by 3 bases and J by 7 bases, with 6 bases between the two germline ends. Germline V lookup: CDR1 GTSNPN, CDR2 SVGIG (reference sequence). In DNA form, the CDR3 reads TGTGCCTGGAGGTTCGTCGGGGAGCTGTTTTTT. Protein sequence: CAWRFVGELFF.

V gene TRBV5-1 combines with J gene TRBJ2-1, with D tentatively TRBD1 or TRBD2 (5 bases each). The CDR3 consists of 11 residues. The V end was cut by 3 bases, the J end by 11 bases, with 9 bases between. Germline CDR1 SGHRS, CDR2 YFSETQ. The CDR3: CASSWGNQQFF. The CDR3 coding sequence is TGCGCCAGCAGCTGGGGGAACCAGCAGTTCTTC.

V and J are TRBV6-1 and TRBJ2-3; 11 nucleotides line up with TRBD2. Losses at the gene ends were 3 bases for V and 5 bases for J; bases not matched to a gene: 10. The CDR3 runs to 17 residues. Germline values: CDR1 MNHNS, CDR2 SASEGT. The DNA for the CDR3 is TGTGCCAGCAGTGACCGCTCGGCTAGCGGGAGGAGAGATACGCAGTATTTT. Translated: CASSDRSASGRRDTQYF.

The chain uses TRBV5-8 and TRBJ2-7; 9 bases are shared with TRBD1. This CDR3 is 14 amino acids long. Germline-derived CDR1 and CDR2 are SGHTS and YDEGEE. V shed 6 bases and J 5 bases; nucleotides not matched to a gene: 9. The CDR3 loop reads CASNNRGRLDEQYF. The CDR3 coding sequence is TGTGCCAGCAATAACAGGGGGCGTCTAGACGAGCAGTACTTC.

The V gene is TRBV12-5, the J gene TRBJ2-1; 11 nucleotides agree with TRBD2. CDR3 size: 13 residues. Germline V gives CDR1 LGHNT, CDR2 FRNRAP. Trimming cost V 3 bases and J 13 bases; bases outside gene matches: 5. The CDR3 DNA reads as TGTGCTAGTGGTTTTAGCGGGAGGGCCGAACAGTTCTTC. Its protein is CASGFSGRAEQFF.

This sequence joins TRBV6-1 and TRBJ2-2, with 9 nucleotides matching TRBD1. The CDR3 is made up of 15 amino acids. V shed 4 bases, J shed 5 bases, and the junction held 5 bases outside the gene matches. Looked up from germline, CDR1 is MNHNS and CDR2 is SASEGT. The CDR3 spells CASSAKGQGTGELFF. The CDR3 DNA follows: TGTGCCAGCAGTGCGAAGGGACAGGGTACCGGGGAGCTGTTTTTT.

This sequence joins TRBV11-3 and TRBJ1-1; no clear D gene. Germline V gene lookup returns CDR1 SGHNT and CDR2 YENEEA. This CDR3 spans 15 amino acids. V lost 0 bases and J lost 4, with 12 bases in between. The CDR3 DNA follows: TGTGCCAGCAGCTTAGACGGCACTGCACGCACTGAAGCTTTCTTT. Protein product: CASSLDGTARTEAFF.

The CDR3 DNA reads TGTGCCTGGAGTGTACTGAAGACAGGGGGTAATGAAAAACTGTTTTTT. This encodes CAWSVLKTGGNEKLFF. The chain combines TRBV30 with TRBJ1-4; TRBD1 matches 9 bases. The CDR3 sequence is 16 residues long. J was trimmed by 4 bases and V by 0 bases; bases with no gene match: 6. The germline V gene has CDR1 GTSNPN and CDR2 SVGIG (reference sequence).

The chain employs TRBV6-1 and TRBJ1-5, with D uncertain. Trimming pared 2 bases from V and 9 bases from J, leaving 8 bases between. The length of the CDR3 is 12 residues. Germline values: CDR1 MNHNS, CDR2 SASEGT. CDR3 loop: CASSEPLGPQHF. The CDR3 region has the DNA TGTGCCAGCAGTGAACCCTTAGGGCCCCAGCATTTT.

This sequence joins TRBV4-2 and TRBJ2-5; 7 bases match TRBD2. Trimming removed 0 bases from V and 4 bases from J; junction bases left unmatched: 11. Germline V gives CDR1 LGHNA, CDR2 YNFKEQ. The CDR3 has 17 residues. The CDR3 sequence is CASSQDLAGEVAETQYF. CDR3 bases: TGTGCCAGCAGCCAAGATCTTGCGGGAGAGGTGGCAGAGACCCAGTACTTC.

J is TRBJ1-3 and V is TRBV5-4, with D possibly being TRBD1 (5 bases). Deletions cut 5 bases from V and 0 bases from J, with 6 bases between. CDR3 length: 13 residues. Germline lookup yields CDR1 SGHNT and CDR2 YYREEE (reference sequence). CDR3 DNA: TGTGCCAGCAGAACAGGCTCTGGAAACACCATATATTTT. Translation: CASRTGSGNTIYF.

V and J are TRBV18 and TRBJ2-1; D possibly corresponds to TRBD1 (7 bases). Germline CDR1 is KGHSH and CDR2 is LQKENI. The CDR3 has 13 amino acids. With 3 bases removed from V and 9 bases from J, the gap between germline ends came to 12 bases. This CDR3 reads CASSPEGASEQFF. The CDR3 DNA follows: TGTGCCAGCTCACCGGAGGGGGCGTCTGAGCAGTTCTTC.

The gene calls are TRBV27 and TRBJ2-1; 9 bases align to TRBD2. Germline-derived CDR1 and CDR2 are MNHEY and SMNVEV (reference sequence). Trimming cost V 5 bases and J 1 base; bases outside gene matches: 6. The CDR3 spans 16 residues. The CDR3 reads CASSLDSGSSYNEQFF. The CDR3 nucleotides are TGTGCCAGCAGTCTGGATAGCGGGAGTTCCTACAATGAGCAGTTCTTC.